The sample holds a few counts of the clone carrying this T cell receptor (beta chain). Its target is unknown. This record belongs to a study of beta chain features in type 1 diabetes. About the research overall: Patient and healthy donor groups were alike in age, gender and cell yields. The study's findings and limits: Sampled from patients, naive, central memory and Treg TCRB repertoires appeared more similar than those sampled from healthy donors.

The authors sorted CD4+ naive, central memory, regulatory and stem cell-like memory cells via CD45RO/CCR7/CD25/CD127/CD95/CD27. Of the isolated RNA, all was reverse transcribed, and so the sequenced material was expressed TCRB transcripts. Method: immunoSEQ multiplex PCR; TCRdb's copy keeps in-frame clones and lacks some. Here the sample spans hundreds of thousands of clones, less than 15% being singletons. The CDR3 loop spans 13 amino acids. V lost 2 bases to trimming and J lost 0 bases, with 3 bases between them. Germline CDR1 reads PRHDT; CDR2 reads FYEKMQ (reference sequence). The chain uses TRBV13 and TRBJ2-3; D call uncertain. The receptor's source is a man younger than 40 in good health. Source material: central memory CD4+ T cells from blood. The CDR3 reads CASSLTSTDTQYF. The CDR3 coding sequence is TGTGCCAGCAGCTTAACTAGCACAGATACGCAGTATTTT.